The 11 T cell receptor beta chains in this list originate from one sample, sequenced in a study of shared clonotypes between healthy human individuals. Clones were read by immunoSEQ multiplex PCR, and TCRdb kept only the in-frame ones, dropping some. The sample yields 550,000 to 850,000 clones, roughly two thirds seen once. The sequencing sample was made of memory CD4+ T cells sorted from blood. Specified subset: CD45RA-negative fraction. The receptors were gathered from a woman aged 25 to 45 in good health.

The V and J genes are TRBV10-2 and TRBJ2-1; weak D call: TRBD2 (6 bases). Trimming cost V 3 bases and J 5 bases, with 11 bases left between them. The CDR3 extends over 14 amino acids. The germline CDR1 and CDR2 sequences are WSHSY and SAAADI. CDR3 loop: CASSDLASHNEQFF. CDR3 in DNA: TGCGCCAGCAGTGATCTAGCGTCCCACAATGAGCAGTTCTTC.

The V gene is TRBV19, the J gene TRBJ2-5, with 8 bases fitting TRBD1. The V and J ends lost 5 bases and 7 bases, in that order; junction bases with no gene match: 12. The CDR3 loop spans 15 amino acids. Germline V gene sequence: CDR1 LNHDA, CDR2 SQIVND (reference sequence). The DNA of the CDR3 is TGTGCCAGTAGTCCATCCCGCGACAGGGGTGGGACCCAGTACTTC. Translating gives CASSPSRDRGGTQYF. Drawing the rest from reference TRBV19 and TRBJ2-5, the complete variable domain is DGGITQSPKYLFRKEGQNVTLSCEQNLNHDAMYWYRQDPGQGLRLIYYSQIVNDFQKGDIAEGYSVSREKKESFPLTVTSAQKNPTAFYLCASSPSRDRGGTQYFGPGTRLLVL.

The table lists this clone with a count of one. V and J are TRBV19 and TRBJ2-3; D is unclear. This CDR3 is 17 amino acids long. Trimming took off 4 bases at V and 0 bases at J, with 17 bases between the two ends. Germline values: CDR1 LNHDA, CDR2 SQIVND (reference sequence). The CDR3 loop reads CASSNPTSTDSTDTQYF. Written as DNA, the CDR3 is TGTGCCAGTAGTAACCCGACATCGACCGATAGCACAGATACGCAGTATTTT. The entire variable domain, with the rest obtained from reference TRBV19 and TRBJ2-3, is as follows: DGGITQSPKYLFRKEGQNVTLSCEQNLNHDAMYWYRQDPGQGLRLIYYSQIVNDFQKGDIAEGYSVSREKKESFPLTVTSAQKNPTAFYLCASSNPTSTDSTDTQYFGPGTRLTVL.

The chain's CDR3 is CASSLAGVKNTGELFF. Here the CDR3 DNA reads TGTGCCAGCAGCCTAGCGGGGGTAAAGAACACCGGGGAGCTGTTTTTT. The J gene is TRBJ2-2, the V gene TRBV11-2; TRBD2 matches at 10 bases. This CDR3 is built from 16 residues. V dropped 5 bases and J dropped 1; count of bases not matched to a gene: 4. From germline, CDR1 is SGHAT and CDR2 FQNNGV. Full variable domain (remainder filled in from reference TRBV11-2 and TRBJ2-2): EAGVAQSPRYKIIEKRQSVAFWCNPISGHATLYWYQQILGQGPKLLIQFQNNGVVDDSQLPKDRFSAERLKGVDSTLKIQPAKLEDSAVYLCASSLAGVKNTGELFFGEGSRLTVL.

This chain connects TRBV15 to TRBJ2-7; 9 bases are a match to TRBD1. Germline trimming cut 7 bases from V and 6 bases from J; bases unmatched to any gene: 10. Germline loops: CDR1 LNHNV, CDR2 YYDKDF (reference sequence). The CDR3 has 14 residues. The CDR3 nucleotides read TGTGCCACCATCCACAGGGGGCATCCCTCCGAGCAGTACTTC. Encoded protein: CATIHRGHPSEQYF.

The chain joins TRBV7-9 to TRBJ2-6, with a tentative D call TRBD2 (5 bases). Trimming left V 5 bases short and J 1 base short, with 12 bases between. The CDR3 runs to 16 residues. Germline V CDR1 and CDR2: SEHNR, FQNEAQ (reference sequence). The DNA for the CDR3 is TGTGCCAGCAGCGTCCCCTCGGGGTCTGGGGCCAACGTCCTGACTTTC. Residues: CASSVPSGSGANVLTF. The full variable domain, rest sourced from reference TRBV7-9 and TRBJ2-6, is DTGVSQNPRHKITKRGQNVTFRCDPISEHNRLYWYRQTLGQGPEFLTYFQNEAQLEKSRLLSDRFSAERPKGSFSTLEIQRTEQGDSAMYLCASSVPSGSGANVLTFGAGSRLTVL.

The count of this clone is one. The V gene is TRBV7-9, the J gene TRBJ2-7, with 11 bases matching TRBD2. The CDR3 length is 14 residues. The J segment lost 4 bases and the V segment lost 5 bases, leaving 4 bases of the junction unmatched. Germline-derived CDR1 and CDR2 are SEHNR and FQNEAQ (reference sequence). The CDR3 region is CASSARTSGYEQYF. In DNA form, the CDR3 reads TGTGCCAGCAGCGCGAGGACTAGCGGGTACGAGCAGTACTTC.

Remarks on this clone: This sample includes further DNA sequences coding for the same CDR3. The CDR3 spells CASSDQETQYF. The CDR3 DNA follows: TGTGCCAGCTCAGATCAAGAGACCCAGTACTTC. The chain recombines TRBV2 with TRBJ2-5; D gene unclear. CDR3 length equals 11 residues. Deletions cut 8 bases from V and 2 bases from J, with 6 bases between. The germline CDR1 and CDR2 sequences are SNHLY and FYNNEI.

The chain has TRBV5-1 and TRBJ2-1; D gene uncertain. The CDR3 sequence is 16 residues long. Germline V gene sequence: CDR1 SGHRS, CDR2 YFSETQ. The germline V and J ends were trimmed by 4 bases and 0 bases, with 14 bases remaining between them. CDR3 bases: TGCGCCAGCAGCAGAGACACCGGTTTCTCCTACAATGAGCAGTTCTTC. This gives the protein CASSRDTGFSYNEQFF.

In DNA form, the CDR3 reads TGTGCCAGCAGCGCCGAAAGGGGGGCAAGCGGGAGACCGTTCTTC. Translated: CASSAERGASGRPFF. The chain joins TRBV7-2 to TRBJ2-1; 8 bases line up with TRBD2. In germline, CDR1 is SGHTA, CDR2 FQGNSA. The CDR3 runs 15 residues. The ends lost 5 bases at V and 15 bases at J; junction bases unmatched: 18.

The rearrangement joins TRBV4-1 to TRBJ2-3; D gene ambiguous. CDR1 is MGHRA, CDR2 YSYEKL, per germline. This CDR3 comprises 16 residues. The ends were cut back, 3 bases at V and 4 bases at J, with 17 bases in the middle. The CDR3 loop reads CASSHQGRAVADTQYF. The CDR3 nucleotides read TGCGCCAGCAGCCACCAAGGCCGGGCCGTTGCAGATACGCAGTATTTT.